Detailed here is one T cell receptor (beta chain). This sample stems from a study of Ad26.COV2.S vaccination and SARS-CoV-2 variants. Treatment of the sample: 19 received Ad26.COV2.S at low or high dose, single or two shots; roughly 5 received placebo; per-sample allocation not given. The study sampled participants on day 63 after the first vaccine or placebo injection. Measured with immunoSEQ multiplex PCR; TCRdb has only the in-frame clones, and not every one. In the table there are 300,000 to 350,000 clones, about 90% of which are singletons. Germline CDR1 reads MNHNY; CDR2 reads SVGAGI (reference sequence). Trimming left V 2 bases short and J 4 bases short, with 11 bases between. The CDR3 extends over 15 amino acids.

The input for sequencing was peripheral blood, taken in a trial of Ad26.COV2.S vaccine versus placebo. The chain combines TRBV6-6 with TRBJ1-4; D perhaps matches TRBD1 (6 bases). The sequence derives from a person between 18 and 59 years old who received the Ad26.COV2.S COVID-19 vaccine or a placebo. CDR3 loop: CASSYVTGLNEKLFF. The CDR3 coding sequence is TGTGCCAGCAGTTACGTGACAGGCCTTAATGAAAAACTGTTTTTT.